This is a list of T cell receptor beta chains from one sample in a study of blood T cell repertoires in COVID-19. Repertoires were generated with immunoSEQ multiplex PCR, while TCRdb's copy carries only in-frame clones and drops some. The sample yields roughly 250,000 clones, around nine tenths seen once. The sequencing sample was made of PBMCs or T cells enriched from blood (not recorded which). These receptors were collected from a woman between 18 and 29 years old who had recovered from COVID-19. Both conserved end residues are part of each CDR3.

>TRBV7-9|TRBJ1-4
CASSFREDEKLFF
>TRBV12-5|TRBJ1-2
CASGHGQGGGYTF
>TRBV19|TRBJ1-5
CASSKGFFGNQPQHF
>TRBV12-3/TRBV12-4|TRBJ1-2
CASTMTRNYGYTF
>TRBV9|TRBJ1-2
CASSVDGTAGGLGYGYTF
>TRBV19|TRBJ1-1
CASSIRRQGKRGTEAFF
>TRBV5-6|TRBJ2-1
CASSLAGTGGINEQFF
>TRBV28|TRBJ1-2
CASTVNLMYGYTF
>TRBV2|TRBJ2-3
CASSDKTATDTQYF
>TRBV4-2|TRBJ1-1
CASSQSTLEAFF
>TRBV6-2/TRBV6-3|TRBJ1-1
CASSLFDRGRTEAFF
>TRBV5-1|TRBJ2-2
CASSLEAGSTGELFF
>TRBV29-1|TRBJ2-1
CSVQFSYNEQFF
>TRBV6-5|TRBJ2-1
CASSRQNEQFF
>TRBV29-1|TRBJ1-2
CSVEASLGGNYGYTF
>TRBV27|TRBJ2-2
CASSLSGGNTGELFF
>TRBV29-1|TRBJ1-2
CSAGHGGYTF
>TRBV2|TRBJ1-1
CASSKIRFGYTEAFF
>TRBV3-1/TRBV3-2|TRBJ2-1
CASSQAYEQFF
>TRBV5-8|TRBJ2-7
CASSLWGRASYEQYF
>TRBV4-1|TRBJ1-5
CASSQEWGQPQHF
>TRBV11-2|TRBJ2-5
CASSLDHETQYF
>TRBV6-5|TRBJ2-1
CASSYPGHSDEQFF
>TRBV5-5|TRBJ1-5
CASSQGGPQHF
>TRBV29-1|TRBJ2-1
CSVPGLAGEQFF